This T cell receptor (beta chain) was identified in a study of kidney transplant recipient with SARS-CoV-2 infection. CDR3 length: 14 residues. From germline, CDR1 is LGHDT and CDR2 YNNKEL (reference sequence). The V gene end was trimmed by 3 bases and the J gene end by 7 bases; junction bases not matched to a gene: 5. This clonotype was picked up many times. One entry per CDR3 protein results from TCRdb running MiXCR on the reads. The table lists under 250,000 distinct CDR3 sequences, under 30% of them singletons, with roughly 7.3% in the top ten. The sequence was collected from a male patient in his thirties who had COVID-19 and was a kidney transplant recipient. The graft donor may be the source of some T cells. The specimen was a blood sample, collected at baseline and between days 110 and 120 from a kidney transplant recipient. The chain uses TRBV3-1 and TRBJ1-1, with 10 bases fitting TRBD1. The CDR3 loop reads CASSQRGQGLEAFF. In nucleotides, the CDR3 is TGTGCCAGCAGCCAGCGGGGACAGGGGCTTGAAGCTTTCTTT. Variable domain in full (rest from reference TRBV3-1 and TRBJ1-1): DTAVSQTPKYLVTQMGNDKSIKCEQNLGHDTMYWYKQDSKKFLKIMFSYNNKELIINETVPNRFSPKSPDKAHLNLHINSLELGDSAVYFCASSQRGQGLEAFFGQGTRLTVV.